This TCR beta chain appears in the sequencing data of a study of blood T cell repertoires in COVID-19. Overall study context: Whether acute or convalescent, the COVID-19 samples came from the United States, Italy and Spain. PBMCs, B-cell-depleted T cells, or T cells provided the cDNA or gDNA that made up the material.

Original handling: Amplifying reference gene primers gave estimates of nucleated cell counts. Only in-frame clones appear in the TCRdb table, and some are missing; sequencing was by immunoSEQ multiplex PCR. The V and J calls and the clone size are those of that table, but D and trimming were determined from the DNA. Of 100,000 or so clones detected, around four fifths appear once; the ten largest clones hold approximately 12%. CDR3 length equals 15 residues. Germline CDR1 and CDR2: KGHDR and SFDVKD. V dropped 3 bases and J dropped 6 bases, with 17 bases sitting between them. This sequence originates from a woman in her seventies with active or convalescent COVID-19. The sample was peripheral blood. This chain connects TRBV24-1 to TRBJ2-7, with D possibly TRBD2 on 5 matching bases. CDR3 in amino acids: CATSDAGGRLGEQYF. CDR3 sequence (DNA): TGTGCCACCAGTGATGCTGGAGGCCGGCTGGGCGAGCAGTACTTC.